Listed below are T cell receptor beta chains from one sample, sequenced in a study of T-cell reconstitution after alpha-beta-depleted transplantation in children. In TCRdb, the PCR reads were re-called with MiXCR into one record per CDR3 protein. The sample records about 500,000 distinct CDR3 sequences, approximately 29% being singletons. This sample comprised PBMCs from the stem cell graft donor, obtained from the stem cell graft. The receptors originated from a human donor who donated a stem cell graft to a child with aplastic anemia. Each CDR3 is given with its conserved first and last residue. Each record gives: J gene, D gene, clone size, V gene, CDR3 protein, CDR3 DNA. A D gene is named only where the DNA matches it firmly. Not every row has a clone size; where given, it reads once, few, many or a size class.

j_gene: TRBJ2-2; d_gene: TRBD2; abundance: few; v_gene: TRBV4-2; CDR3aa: CASSQDRLAGNTGELFF; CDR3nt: TGTGCCAGCAGCCAAGACCGGCTAGCGGGAAACACCGGGGAGCTGTTTTTT
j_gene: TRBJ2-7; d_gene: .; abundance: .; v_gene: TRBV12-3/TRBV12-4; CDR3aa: CASSGTAASYEQYF; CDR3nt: TGTGCCAGCAGCGGGACGGCCGCCTCCTACGAGCAGTACTTC
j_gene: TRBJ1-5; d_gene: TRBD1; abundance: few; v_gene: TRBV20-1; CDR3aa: CSAAGQGAVMDQPQHF; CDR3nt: TGCAGTGCTGCGGGACAGGGGGCGGTAATGGATCAGCCCCAGCATTTT
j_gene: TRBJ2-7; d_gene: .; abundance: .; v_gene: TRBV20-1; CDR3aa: CSALSDKTYEQYF; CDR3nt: TGCAGTGCCTTGTCTGACAAGACTTACGAGCAGTACTTC
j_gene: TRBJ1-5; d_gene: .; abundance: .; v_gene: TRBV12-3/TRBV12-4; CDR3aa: CASSFARSNQPQHF; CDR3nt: TGTGCCAGCAGTTTCGCCAGGAGCAATCAGCCCCAGCATTTT
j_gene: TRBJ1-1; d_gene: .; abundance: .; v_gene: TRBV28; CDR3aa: CASSLLEGYTEAFF; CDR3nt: TGTGCCAGCAGTTTACTAGAGGGTTACACTGAAGCTTTCTTT
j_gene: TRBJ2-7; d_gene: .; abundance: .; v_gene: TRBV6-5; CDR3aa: CASSYDGSPPYEQYF; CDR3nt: TGTGCCAGCAGTTACGATGGGTCACCCCCCTACGAGCAGTACTTC
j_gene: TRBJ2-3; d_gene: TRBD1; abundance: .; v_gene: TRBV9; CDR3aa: CASSDLRTGVRPDTQYF; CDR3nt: TGTGCCAGCAGCGACCTTCGGACAGGGGTAAGGCCAGATACGCAGTATTTT
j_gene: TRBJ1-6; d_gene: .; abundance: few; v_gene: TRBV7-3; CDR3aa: CASSLTSGPLHF; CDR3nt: TGTGCCAGCAGCTTAACAAGCGGACCCCTCCACTTT
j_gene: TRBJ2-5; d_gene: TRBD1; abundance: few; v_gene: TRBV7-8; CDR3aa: CASSLAWTGKNQETQYF; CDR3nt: TGTGCCAGCAGCTTAGCGTGGACAGGGAAAAACCAAGAGACCCAGTACTTC
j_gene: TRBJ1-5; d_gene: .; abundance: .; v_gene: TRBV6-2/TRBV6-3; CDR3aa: CASSYQFSDGFRDQPQHF; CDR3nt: TGTGCCAGCAGTTATCAATTTTCGGACGGGTTTAGAGATCAGCCCCAGCATTTT
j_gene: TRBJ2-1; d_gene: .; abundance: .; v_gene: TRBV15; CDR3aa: CATSRVPGYNEQFF; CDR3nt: TGTGCCACCAGCAGAGTGCCGGGTTACAATGAGCAGTTCTTC
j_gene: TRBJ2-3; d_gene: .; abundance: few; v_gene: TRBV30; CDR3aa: CAWRLRGRKPDRTDTQYF; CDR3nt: TGTGCCTGGAGACTCCGGGGCAGAAAGCCGGACCGCACAGATACGCAGTATTTT
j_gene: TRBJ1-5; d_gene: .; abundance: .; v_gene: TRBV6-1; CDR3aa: CASSRRAQGRVINQPQHF; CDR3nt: TGTGCCAGCAGTCGACGGGCCCAGGGCAGAGTGATCAATCAGCCCCAGCATTTT
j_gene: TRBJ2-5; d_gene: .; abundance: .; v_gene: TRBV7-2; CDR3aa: CASSLGPSVGETQYF; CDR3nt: TGTGCCAGCAGCTTAGGACCGAGCGTCGGGGAGACCCAGTACTTC
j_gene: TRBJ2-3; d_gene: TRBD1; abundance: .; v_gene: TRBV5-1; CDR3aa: CASSLRTGDGTDTQYF; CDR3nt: TGCGCCAGCAGCTTACGGACAGGGGACGGGACAGATACGCAGTATTTT
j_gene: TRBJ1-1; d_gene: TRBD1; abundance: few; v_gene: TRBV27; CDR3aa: CASSVGTGGASTEAFF; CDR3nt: TGTGCCAGCAGTGTTGGGACAGGGGGCGCGAGCACTGAAGCTTTCTTT
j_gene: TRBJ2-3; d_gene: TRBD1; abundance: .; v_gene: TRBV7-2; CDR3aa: CASRLDRGSFMDTQYF; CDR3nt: TGTGCCAGCAGATTGGACAGGGGATCGTTCATGGATACGCAGTATTTT
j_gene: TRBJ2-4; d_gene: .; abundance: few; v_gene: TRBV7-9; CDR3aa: CASSSRTEAKNIQYF; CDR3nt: TGTGCCAGCAGCTCCCGCACTGAAGCCAAAAACATTCAGTACTTC
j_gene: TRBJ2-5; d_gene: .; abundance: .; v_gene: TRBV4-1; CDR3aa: CASSQGRGPFQETQYF; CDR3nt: TGCGCCAGCAGCCAAGGAAGGGGCCCCTTCCAAGAGACCCAGTACTTC
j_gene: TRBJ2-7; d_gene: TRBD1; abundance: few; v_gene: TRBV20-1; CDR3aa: CSASATSGGTLLFYEQYF; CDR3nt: TGCAGTGCGTCCGCAACCTCAGGGGGAACCTTATTATTCTACGAGCAGTACTTC
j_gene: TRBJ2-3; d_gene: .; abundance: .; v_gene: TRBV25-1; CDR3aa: CASSEAGDPTDTQYF; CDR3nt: TGTGCCAGCAGTGAAGCTGGGGACCCCACAGATACGCAGTATTTT
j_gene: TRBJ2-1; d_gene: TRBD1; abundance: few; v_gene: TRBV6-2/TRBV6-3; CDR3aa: CASSFAGGNEQFF; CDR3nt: TGTGCCAGCAGTTTCGCAGGGGGCAATGAGCAGTTCTTC
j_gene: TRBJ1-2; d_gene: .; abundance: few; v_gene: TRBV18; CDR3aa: CASSPIEGNSRPGYTF; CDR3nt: TGTGCCAGCTCACCAATTGAGGGGAATTCTCGACCGGGCTACACCTTC
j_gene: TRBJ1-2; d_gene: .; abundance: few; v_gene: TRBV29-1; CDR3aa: CSVENGNYGYTF; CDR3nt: TGCAGCGTTGAAAACGGCAACTATGGCTACACCTTC
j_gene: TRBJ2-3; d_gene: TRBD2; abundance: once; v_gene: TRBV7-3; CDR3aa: CASSRQASGRTDTQYF; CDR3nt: TGTGCCAGCAGCCGCCAGGCTAGCGGGCGCACAGATACGCAGTATTTT
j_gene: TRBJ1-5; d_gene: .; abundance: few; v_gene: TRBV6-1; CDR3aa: CASSTIGGKSNQPQHF; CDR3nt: TGTGCCAGCAGCACCATAGGGGGTAAGAGCAATCAGCCCCAGCATTTT
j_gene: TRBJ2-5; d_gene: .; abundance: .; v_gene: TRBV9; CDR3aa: CASSGGLGVEETQYF; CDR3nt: TGTGCCAGCAGCGGAGGATTGGGGGTTGAAGAGACCCAGTACTTC
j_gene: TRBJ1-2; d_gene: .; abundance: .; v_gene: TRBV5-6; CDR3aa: CASSRTDGYTF; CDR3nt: TGTGCCAGCAGCCGGACAGATGGCTACACCTTC
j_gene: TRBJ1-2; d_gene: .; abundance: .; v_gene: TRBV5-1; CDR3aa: CASSPTEGPAGYGYTF; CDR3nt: TGCGCCAGCAGCCCCACGGAGGGCCCCGCAGGGTATGGCTACACCTTC
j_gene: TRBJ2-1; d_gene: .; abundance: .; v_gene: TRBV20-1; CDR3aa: CSAGLGTEQFF; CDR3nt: TGCAGTGCTGGGCTAGGCACTGAGCAGTTCTTC
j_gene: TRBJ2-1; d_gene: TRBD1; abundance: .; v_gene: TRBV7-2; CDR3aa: CASSFRQGARNEQFF; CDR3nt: TGTGCCAGCAGCTTTCGACAGGGGGCTAGGAATGAGCAGTTCTTC
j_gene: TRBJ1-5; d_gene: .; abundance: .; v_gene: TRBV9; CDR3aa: CASSVATRDLPWHQPQHF; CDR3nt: TGTGCCAGCAGCGTAGCTACCCGAGATCTTCCATGGCATCAGCCCCAGCATTTT
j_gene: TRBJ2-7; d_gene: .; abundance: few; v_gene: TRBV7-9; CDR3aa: CASSSPLTPSYEQYF; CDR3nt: TGTGCCAGCAGCTCCCCCTTGACACCGTCCTACGAGCAGTACTTC
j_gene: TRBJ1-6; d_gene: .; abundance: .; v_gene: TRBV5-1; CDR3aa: CASSSSFAGGISPLHF; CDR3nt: TGCGCCAGCAGCTCGTCATTTGCCGGGGGCATTTCACCCCTCCACTTT
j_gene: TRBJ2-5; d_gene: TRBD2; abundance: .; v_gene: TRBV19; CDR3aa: CASSDSGLALETQYF; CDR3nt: TGTGCCAGTAGCGATTCGGGACTAGCTCTGGAGACCCAGTACTTC
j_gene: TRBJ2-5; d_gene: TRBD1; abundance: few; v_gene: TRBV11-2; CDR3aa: CASSLVGQGTETQYF; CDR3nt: TGTGCCAGCAGCTTAGTGGGACAGGGAACGGAGACCCAGTACTTC
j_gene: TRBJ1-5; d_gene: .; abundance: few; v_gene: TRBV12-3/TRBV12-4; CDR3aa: CASSLAGRADQPQHF; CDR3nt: TGTGCCAGCAGTTTAGCTGGCAGGGCTGATCAGCCCCAGCATTTT
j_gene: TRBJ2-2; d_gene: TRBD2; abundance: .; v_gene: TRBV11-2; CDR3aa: CASSPVAGGGTGELFF; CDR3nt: TGTGCCAGCAGCCCAGTAGCGGGAGGGGGGACCGGGGAGCTGTTTTTT
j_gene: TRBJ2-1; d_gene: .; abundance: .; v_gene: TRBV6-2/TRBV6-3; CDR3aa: CASSGPKGSYNEQFF; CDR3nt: TGTGCCAGCAGTGGCCCAAAGGGATCCTACAATGAGCAGTTCTTC
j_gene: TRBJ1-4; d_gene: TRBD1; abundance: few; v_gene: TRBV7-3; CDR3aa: CASSLRDRDDEKLFF; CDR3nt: TGTGCCAGCAGCCTCCGGGACAGGGATGATGAAAAACTGTTTTTT
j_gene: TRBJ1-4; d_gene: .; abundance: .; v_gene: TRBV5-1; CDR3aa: CASSLGYGEKLFF; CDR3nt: TGCGCCAGCAGCTTGGGTTATGGTGAAAAACTGTTTTTT
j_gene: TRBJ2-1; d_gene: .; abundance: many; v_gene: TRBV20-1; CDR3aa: CSAKGYDEQFF; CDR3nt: TGCAGTGCTAAGGGTTACGATGAGCAGTTCTTC
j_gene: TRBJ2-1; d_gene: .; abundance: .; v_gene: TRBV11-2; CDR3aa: CASSLYRWGDEQFF; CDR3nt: TGTGCCAGCAGCTTATATCGTTGGGGCGATGAGCAGTTCTTC
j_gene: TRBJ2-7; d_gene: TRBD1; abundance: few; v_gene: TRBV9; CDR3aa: CASSEDRDYEQYF; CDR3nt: TGTGCCAGCAGCGAAGACAGGGACTACGAGCAGTACTTC
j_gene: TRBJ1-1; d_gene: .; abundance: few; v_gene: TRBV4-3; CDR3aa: CASSQDSKGFMNTEAFF; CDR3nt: TGCGCCAGCAGCCAAGATTCGAAGGGATTCATGAACACTGAAGCTTTCTTT
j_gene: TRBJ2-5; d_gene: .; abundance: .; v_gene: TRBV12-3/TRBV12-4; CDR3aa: CASSFRRVIETQYF; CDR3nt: TGTGCCAGCAGTTTTCGCAGGGTAATCGAGACCCAGTACTTC
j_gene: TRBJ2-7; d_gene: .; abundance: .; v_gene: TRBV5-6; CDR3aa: CASSLAQPAYEQYF; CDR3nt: TGTGCCAGCAGCTTGGCTCAGCCTGCCTACGAGCAGTACTTC
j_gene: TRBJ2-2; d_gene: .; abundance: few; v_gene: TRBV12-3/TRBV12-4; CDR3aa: CASSSHMVNTGELFF; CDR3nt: TGTGCCAGCAGTTCTCATATGGTGAACACCGGGGAGCTGTTTTTT